The 14 T cell receptor beta chains presented below share a single source sample, sequenced in a study of identical twins. TCRdb processed the 5' RACE reads anew with MiXCR; each CDR3 protein has one entry. The data show hundreds of thousands of distinct CDR3 sequences, with approximately 20% seen just once and around 0.5% held by the top ten. The same data also contributed to another study, on yellow fever vaccine responses in identical twins.

Input material: CD4+ T cells sorted from blood. All receptors come from a woman between 18 and 30 years old in good health.

The chain joins TRBV11-2 to TRBJ2-3; 14 nucleotides line up with TRBD2. Germline CDR1 SGHAT, CDR2 FQNNGV. Trimming removed 4 bases from V and 5 bases from J; junction bases left unmatched: 8. This CDR3 is 17 amino acids long. CDR3 protein: CASSSLPGLAGGDTQYF. The CDR3 bases are TGTGCCAGCAGCTCACTTCCCGGACTAGCGGGGGGAGATACGCAGTATTTT.

The chain is built from TRBV7-9 and TRBJ2-1, with TRBD1 identical over 7 bases. The CDR3 has 16 residues. Germline V gene lookup returns CDR1 SEHNR and CDR2 FQNEAQ (reference sequence). V lost 5 bases to trimming and J lost 1 base; unmatched junction nucleotides: 8. CDR3 DNA: TGTGCCAGCAGCCCCCAGAGGGGGCAGTCCTACAATGAGCAGTTCTTC. Translated: CASSPQRGQSYNEQFF. The entire variable domain, with the rest obtained from reference TRBV7-9 and TRBJ2-1, is as follows: DTGVSQNPRHKITKRGQNVTFRCDPISEHNRLYWYRQTLGQGPEFLTYFQNEAQLEKSRLLSDRFSAERPKGSFSTLEIQRTEQGDSAMYLCASSPQRGQSYNEQFFGPGTRLTVL.

The chain joins TRBV20-1 to TRBJ2-3; D may be TRBD1 (6 bases). Germline V CDR1 and CDR2: DFQATT, SNEGSKA (reference sequence). V lost 0 bases and J 2 bases, leaving 12 bases between the germline ends. This CDR3 region has 15 residues. The CDR3 spells CSARDGTLSTDTQYF. The CDR3 DNA reads as TGCAGTGCTAGAGACGGGACACTGTCCACAGATACGCAGTATTTT.

This clonotype was counted between two and nine times. This chain uses TRBV12-3 or TRBV12-4 with TRBJ2-7; no definite D call. The CDR3 covers 15 residues. Trimming pared 0 bases from V and 2 bases from J, leaving 11 bases between. The DNA of the CDR3 is TGTGCCAGCAGTTTAGCAAACGAACGTACCTACGAGCAGTACTTC. Amino acid sequence: CASSLANERTYEQYF.

This clonotype showed up just a few times. CDR3 DNA sequence: TGCAGTGCTAGAGGGGGCGGGAGGCCTAACACCGGGGAGCTGTTTTTT. This codes for CSARGGGRPNTGELFF. The gene calls are TRBV20-1 and TRBJ2-2; TRBD2 aligns across 8 bases. This CDR3 has 16 residues. With V trimmed by 1 base and J by 2 bases, 6 bases remained unmatched. Germline CDR1 reads DFQATT; CDR2 reads SNEGSKA (reference sequence).

V gene TRBV12-2 combines with J gene TRBJ2-5. TRBV12-2 is a pseudogene locus. This CDR3 spans 12 amino acids. The DNA for the CDR3 is TGTGGGCCCTTAGGTCGCCAAGAGACCCAGTACTTC. Translating it yields CGPLGRQETQYF.

The chain carries TRBV5-1 and TRBJ2-2; 11 nucleotides line up with TRBD2. J lost 4 bases, V lost 4 bases, and 6 bases had no gene match. Germline V gene data show CDR1 as SGHRS and CDR2 as YFSETQ. The CDR3 sequence is 16 residues long. The CDR3 nucleotides are TGCGCCAGCAGCCCGCAGCTAGCGGGAGGCACCGGGGAGCTGTTTTTT. Its translation: CASSPQLAGGTGELFF. Drawing the rest from reference TRBV5-1 and TRBJ2-2, the complete variable domain is KAGVTQTPRYLIKTRGQQVTLSCSPISGHRSVSWYQQTPGQGLQFLFEYFSETQRNKGNFPGRFSGRQFSNSRSEMNVSTLELGDSALYLCASSPQLAGGTGELFFGEGSRLTVL.

The chain combines TRBV21-1 with TRBJ2-1. TRBV21-1 is an annotated pseudogene. The CDR3 loop spans 15 amino acids. The CDR3 region is CASSNSGSCYNEQFF. In nucleotides, the CDR3 is TGTGCCAGCAGCAATTCGGGCAGCTGCTACAATGAGCAGTTCTTC.

In its sample, this clonotype was seen a few times. The J gene is TRBJ2-3, the V gene TRBV7-2; D ambiguous. The CDR3 extends over 15 amino acids. The germline gives CDR1 SGHTA, CDR2 FQGNSA. V gave up 1 base and J gave up 2 bases, with 10 bases separating them. CDR3 nucleotides: TGTGCCAGCAGCTTAGTCCAAAGCCCCACAGATACGCAGTATTTT. Amino acids: CASSLVQSPTDTQYF.

The chain combines TRBV13 with TRBJ2-1; 10 positions agree with TRBD2. CDR1 is PRHDT, CDR2 FYEKMQ, per germline (reference sequence). The CDR3 loop spans 18 amino acids. DNA for the CDR3: TGTACCTGCAGCTTAAACCGCGGGGGACTAGCGATAAACAATGAGCAGTTCTTC. Protein sequence: CTCSLNRGGLAINNEQFF.

This clonotype has more than one count but fewer than ten. This chain joins TRBV3-1 and TRBJ2-6; maybe TRBD2 (6 bases). CDR3 length: 19 amino acids. The V gene lost 4 bases and the J gene lost 3 bases, with 22 bases spanning the gap. The germline V gene has CDR1 LGHDT and CDR2 YNNKEL (reference sequence). The CDR3 DNA reads as TGTGCCAGCAGCCCCCGAGTATCCAGGGAGGTAGGTGGGGCCAACGTCCTGACTTTC. This translates into CASSPRVSREVGGANVLTF.

The chain recombines TRBV20-1 with TRBJ2-4; a weak D match, TRBD2 (6 bases). Germline values: CDR1 DFQATT, CDR2 SNEGSKA (reference sequence). The CDR3 has 16 residues. Trimming pared 0 bases from V and 6 bases from J, leaving 18 bases between. CDR3 in amino acids: CSARDPLGGGGNIQYF. CDR3 nucleotides: TGCAGTGCTAGAGATCCCCTCGGGGGAGGTGGAAACATTCAGTACTTC.

The chain couples TRBV12-3 or TRBV12-4 to TRBJ1-6; D not certain. The CDR3 is 15 amino acids. V was shortened by 6 bases and J by 10 bases, with 19 bases between the two germline ends. CDR3 sequence: CASSPDMVGNSPLHF. CDR3 DNA sequence: TGTGCCAGCAGCCCCGATATGGTTGGGAACTCACCCCTCCACTTT.

This clonotype appeared a few times. J is TRBJ1-1 and V is TRBV28; 9 bases match TRBD1. The germline V gene encodes CDR1 MDHEN and CDR2 SYDVKM. V lost 7 bases, J lost 1 base, and 10 bases stayed unmatched. The CDR3 totals 16 residues. CDR3 DNA sequence: TGTGCCAGCAATCAAAAGGGACAGGGAAGGAACACTGAAGCTTTCTTT. This sequence encodes CASNQKGQGRNTEAFF.